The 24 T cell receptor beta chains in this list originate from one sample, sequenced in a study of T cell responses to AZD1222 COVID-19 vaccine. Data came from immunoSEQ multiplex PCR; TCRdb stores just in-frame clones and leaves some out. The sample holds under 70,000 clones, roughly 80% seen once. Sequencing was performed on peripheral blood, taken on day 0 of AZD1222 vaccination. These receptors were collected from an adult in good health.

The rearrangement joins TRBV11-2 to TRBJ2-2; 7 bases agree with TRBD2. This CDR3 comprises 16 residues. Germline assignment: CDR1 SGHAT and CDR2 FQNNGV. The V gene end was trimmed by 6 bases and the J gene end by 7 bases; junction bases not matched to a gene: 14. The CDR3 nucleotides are TGTGCCAGCAGATCGATAGCGGGTGCTCATCGCGGGGAGCTGTTTTTT. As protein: CASRSIAGAHRGELFF. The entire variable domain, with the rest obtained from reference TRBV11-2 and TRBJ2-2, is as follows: EAGVAQSPRYKIIEKRQSVAFWCNPISGHATLYWYQQILGQGPKLLIQFQNNGVVDDSQLPKDRFSAERLKGVDSTLKIQPAKLEDSAVYLCASRSIAGAHRGELFFGEGSRLTVL.

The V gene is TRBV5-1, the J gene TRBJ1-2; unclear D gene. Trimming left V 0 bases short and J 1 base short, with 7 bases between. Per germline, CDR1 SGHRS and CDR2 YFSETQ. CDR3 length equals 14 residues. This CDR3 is CASSLEGYNYGYTF. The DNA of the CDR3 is TGCGCCAGCAGCTTGGAAGGATATAACTATGGCTACACCTTC.

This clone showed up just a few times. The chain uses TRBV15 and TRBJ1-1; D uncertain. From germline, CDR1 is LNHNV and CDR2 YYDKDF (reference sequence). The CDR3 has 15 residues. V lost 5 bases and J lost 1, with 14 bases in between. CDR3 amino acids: CATSRGGGKNTEAFF. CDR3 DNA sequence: TGTGCCACCAGCCGAGGAGGCGGGAAGAACACTGAAGCTTTCTTT.

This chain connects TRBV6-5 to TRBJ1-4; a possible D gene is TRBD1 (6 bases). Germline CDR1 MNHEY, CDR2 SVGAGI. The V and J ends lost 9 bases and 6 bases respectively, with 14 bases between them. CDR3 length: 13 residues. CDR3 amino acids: CASRDRIDEKLFF. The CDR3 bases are TGTGCCAGTCGAGACAGGATAGATGAAAAACTGTTTTTT.

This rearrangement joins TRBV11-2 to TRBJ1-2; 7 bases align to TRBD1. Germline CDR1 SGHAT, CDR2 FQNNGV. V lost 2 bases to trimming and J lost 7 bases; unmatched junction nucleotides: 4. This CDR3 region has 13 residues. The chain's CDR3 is CASSLSTGVGYTF. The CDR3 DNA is TGTGCCAGCAGCTTAAGTACAGGGGTTGGCTACACCTTC. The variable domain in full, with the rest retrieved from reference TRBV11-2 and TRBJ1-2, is EAGVAQSPRYKIIEKRQSVAFWCNPISGHATLYWYQQILGQGPKLLIQFQNNGVVDDSQLPKDRFSAERLKGVDSTLKIQPAKLEDSAVYLCASSLSTGVGYTFGSGTRLTVV.

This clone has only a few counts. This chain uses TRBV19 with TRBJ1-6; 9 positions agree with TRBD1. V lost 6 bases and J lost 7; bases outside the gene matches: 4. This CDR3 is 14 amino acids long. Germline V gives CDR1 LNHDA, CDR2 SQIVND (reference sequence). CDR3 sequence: CASRNDRGNSPLHF. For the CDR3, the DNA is TGTGCCAGTAGAAACGACAGGGGGAATTCACCCCTCCACTTT.

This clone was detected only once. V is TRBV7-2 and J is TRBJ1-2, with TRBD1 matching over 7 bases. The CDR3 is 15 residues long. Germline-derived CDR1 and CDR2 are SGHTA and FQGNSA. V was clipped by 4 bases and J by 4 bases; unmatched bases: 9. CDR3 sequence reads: CASSSPKGQLYGYTF. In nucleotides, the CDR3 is TGTGCCAGCAGCTCTCCCAAGGGACAGCTCTATGGCTACACCTTC.

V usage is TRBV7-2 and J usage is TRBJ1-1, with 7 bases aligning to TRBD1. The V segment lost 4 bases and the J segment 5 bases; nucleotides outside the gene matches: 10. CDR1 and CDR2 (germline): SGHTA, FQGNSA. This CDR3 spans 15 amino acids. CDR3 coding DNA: TGTGCCAGCAGCTCTCTAGGACAGGTCACGACTGAAGCTTTCTTT. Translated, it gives CASSSLGQVTTEAFF.

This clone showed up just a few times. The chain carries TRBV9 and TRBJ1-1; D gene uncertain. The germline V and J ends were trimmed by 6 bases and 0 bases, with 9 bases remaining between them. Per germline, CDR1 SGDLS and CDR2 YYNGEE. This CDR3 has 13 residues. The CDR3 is CASTGRMNTEAFF. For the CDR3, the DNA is TGTGCCAGCACCGGGCGGATGAACACTGAAGCTTTCTTT. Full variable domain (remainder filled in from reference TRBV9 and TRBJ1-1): DSGVTQTPKHLITATGQRVTLRCSPRSGDLSVYWYQQSLDQGLQFLIQYYNGEERAKGNILERFSAQQFPDLHSELNLSSLELGDSALYFCASTGRMNTEAFFGQGTRLTVV.

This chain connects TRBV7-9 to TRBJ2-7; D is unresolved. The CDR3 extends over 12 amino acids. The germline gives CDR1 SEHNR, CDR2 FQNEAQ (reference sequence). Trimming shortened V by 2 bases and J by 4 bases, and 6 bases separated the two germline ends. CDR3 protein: CASSLTGYEQYF. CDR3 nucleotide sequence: TGTGCCAGCAGCTTAACCGGATACGAGCAGTACTTC. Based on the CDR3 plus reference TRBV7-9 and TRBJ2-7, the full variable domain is DTGVSQNPRHKITKRGQNVTFRCDPISEHNRLYWYRQTLGQGPEFLTYFQNEAQLEKSRLLSDRFSAERPKGSFSTLEIQRTEQGDSAMYLCASSLTGYEQYFGPGTRLTVT.

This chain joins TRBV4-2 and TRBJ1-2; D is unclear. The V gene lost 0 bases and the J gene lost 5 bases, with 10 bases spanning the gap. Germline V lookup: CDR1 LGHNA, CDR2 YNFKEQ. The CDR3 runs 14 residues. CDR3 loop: CASSQERQIYGYTF. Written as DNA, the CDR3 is TGTGCCAGCAGCCAAGAACGGCAGATTTATGGCTACACCTTC.

The CDR3 loop reads CASSPGSGGRAKNIQYF. CDR3 in DNA: TGTGCCAGCAGCCCCGGGTCAGGGGGAAGAGCCAAAAACATTCAGTACTTC. V gene TRBV3-1 (or the pseudogene TRBV3-2) combines with J gene TRBJ2-4; TRBD1 matches at 7 bases. In germline, CDR1 is LGHDT, CDR2 YNNKEL (reference sequence). The ends lost 4 bases at V and 0 bases at J; junction bases unmatched: 9. The CDR3 is made up of 17 amino acids.

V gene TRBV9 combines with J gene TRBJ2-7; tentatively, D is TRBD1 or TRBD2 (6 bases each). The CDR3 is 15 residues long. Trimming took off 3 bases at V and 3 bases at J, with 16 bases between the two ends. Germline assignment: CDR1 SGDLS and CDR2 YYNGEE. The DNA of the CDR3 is TGTGCCAGCAGCGCCCTCGGGGGCCCGTTCTACGAGCAGTACTTC. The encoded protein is CASSALGGPFYEQYF.

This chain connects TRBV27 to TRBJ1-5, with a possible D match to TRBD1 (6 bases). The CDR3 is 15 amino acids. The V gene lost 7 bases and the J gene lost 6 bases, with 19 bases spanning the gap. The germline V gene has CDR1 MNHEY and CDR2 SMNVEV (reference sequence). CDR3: CASTIRGASGQPQHF. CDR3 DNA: TGTGCCAGCACCATACGGGGGGCGTCGGGTCAGCCCCAGCATTTT.

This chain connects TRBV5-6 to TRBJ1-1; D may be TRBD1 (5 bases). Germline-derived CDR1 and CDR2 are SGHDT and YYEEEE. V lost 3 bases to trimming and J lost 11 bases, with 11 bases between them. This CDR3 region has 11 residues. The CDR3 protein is CASSWGWEAFF. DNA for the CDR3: TGTGCCAGCAGCTGGGGGTGGGAGGCTTTCTTT.

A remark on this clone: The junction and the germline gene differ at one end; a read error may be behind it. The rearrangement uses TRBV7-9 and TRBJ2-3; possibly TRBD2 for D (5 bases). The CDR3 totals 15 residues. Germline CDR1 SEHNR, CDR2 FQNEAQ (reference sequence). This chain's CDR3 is CASSLAGAHTDTQYF. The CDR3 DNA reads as TGTGCCAGCAGCCTAGCTGGCGCACACACAGATACGCAGTATTTT.

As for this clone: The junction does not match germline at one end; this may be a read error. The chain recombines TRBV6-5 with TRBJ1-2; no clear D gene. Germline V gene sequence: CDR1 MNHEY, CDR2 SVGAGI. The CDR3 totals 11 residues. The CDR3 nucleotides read TGTGCCAGCAGTTACCTATATGACTACACCTTC. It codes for CASSYLYDYTF.

The chain's CDR3 is CASSYREAGELFF. The CDR3 bases are TGTGCCAGCAGTTACAGGGAAGCCGGGGAGCTGTTTTTT. This chain joins TRBV6-6 and TRBJ2-2; D ambiguous. V was clipped by 2 bases and J by 6 bases, with 7 bases between them. This CDR3 region has 13 residues. Germline values: CDR1 MNHNY, CDR2 SVGAGI (reference sequence).

The CDR3 loop reads CASSSSSSVYGYTF. DNA for the CDR3: TGTGCCAGCAGCTCCAGTTCTTCGGTTTATGGCTACACCTTC. V usage is TRBV7-2 and J usage is TRBJ1-2; D not certain. This CDR3 comprises 14 residues. V shed 4 bases and J shed 5 bases, with 14 bases lying between them. The germline V gene encodes CDR1 SGHTA and CDR2 FQGNSA.

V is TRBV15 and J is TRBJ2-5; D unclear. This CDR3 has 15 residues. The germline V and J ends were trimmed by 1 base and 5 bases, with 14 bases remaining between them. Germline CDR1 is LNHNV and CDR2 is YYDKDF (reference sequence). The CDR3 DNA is TGTGCCACCAGCAGAGGCCCCGATACTCGGGAGACCCAGTACTTC. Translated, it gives CATSRGPDTRETQYF.

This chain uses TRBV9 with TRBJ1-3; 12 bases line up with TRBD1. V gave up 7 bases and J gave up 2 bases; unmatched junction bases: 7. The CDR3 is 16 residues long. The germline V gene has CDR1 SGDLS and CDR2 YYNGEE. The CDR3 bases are TGTGCCAGCGGGGGGACAGGGGGCACCACTGGAAACACCATATATTTT. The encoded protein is CASGGTGGTTGNTIYF.

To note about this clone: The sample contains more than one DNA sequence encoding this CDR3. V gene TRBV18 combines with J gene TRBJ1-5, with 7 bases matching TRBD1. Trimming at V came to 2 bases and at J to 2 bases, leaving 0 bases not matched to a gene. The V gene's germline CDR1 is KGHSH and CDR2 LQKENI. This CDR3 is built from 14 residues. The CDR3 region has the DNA TGTGCCAGCTCACCAGGACAGGGCAATCAGCCCCAGCATTTT. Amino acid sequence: CASSPGQGNQPQHF.

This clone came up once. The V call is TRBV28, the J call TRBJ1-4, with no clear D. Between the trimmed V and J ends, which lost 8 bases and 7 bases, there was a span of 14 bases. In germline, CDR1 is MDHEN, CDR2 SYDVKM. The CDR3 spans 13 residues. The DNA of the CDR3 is TGTGCCAGCCTGAGTAGATCGGGTGAAAAACTGTTTTTT. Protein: CASLSRSGEKLFF.

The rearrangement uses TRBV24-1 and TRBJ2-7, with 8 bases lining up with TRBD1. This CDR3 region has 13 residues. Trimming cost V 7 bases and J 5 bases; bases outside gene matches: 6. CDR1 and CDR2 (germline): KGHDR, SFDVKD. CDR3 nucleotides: TGTGCCACCAGGGCGACAGGGGAGAACGAGCAGTACTTC. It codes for CATRATGENEQYF.